This TCR beta chain was profiled in a study of blood T cell repertoires in COVID-19. Study in general: PBMCs, B-cell-depleted T cells, or T cells were the source of the cDNA or gDNA that made up the material.

CDR3 length: 12 residues. V was shortened by 6 bases and J by 3 bases, with 5 bases between the two germline ends. Generated by immunoSEQ multiplex PCR, the TCRdb table keeps only in-frame clones and is missing some. This sample has under 150,000 clones, with less than 85% found just once. The source of this sequence is a human donor in a cohort sampled during active COVID-19. J is TRBJ2-2 and V is TRBV12-3 or TRBV12-4, with D tentatively TRBD2 (5 bases). What was sequenced was peripheral blood. In DNA, the CDR3 is TGTGCCAGCAGCGGGGACACCGGGGAGCTGTTTTTT. Amino acids: CASSGDTGELFF.